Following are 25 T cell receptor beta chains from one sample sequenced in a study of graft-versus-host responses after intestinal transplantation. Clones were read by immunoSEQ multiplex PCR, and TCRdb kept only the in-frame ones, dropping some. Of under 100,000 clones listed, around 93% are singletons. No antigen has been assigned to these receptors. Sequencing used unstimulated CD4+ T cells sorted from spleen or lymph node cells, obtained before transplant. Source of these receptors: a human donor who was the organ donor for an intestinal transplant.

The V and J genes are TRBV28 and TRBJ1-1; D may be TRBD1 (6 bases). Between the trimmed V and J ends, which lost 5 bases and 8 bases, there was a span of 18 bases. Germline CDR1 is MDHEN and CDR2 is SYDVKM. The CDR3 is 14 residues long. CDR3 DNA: TGTGCCAGCAGTCATCCACAGGGATGGGACGAAGCTTTCTTT. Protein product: CASSHPQGWDEAFF.

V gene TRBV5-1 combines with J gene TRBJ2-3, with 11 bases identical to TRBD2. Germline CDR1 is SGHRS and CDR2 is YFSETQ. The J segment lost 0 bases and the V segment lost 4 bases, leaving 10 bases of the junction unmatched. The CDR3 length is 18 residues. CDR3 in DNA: TGCGCCAGCAGCCGCCGTAGCGGGGGGGCAATTAGCACAGATACGCAGTATTTT. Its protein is CASSRRSGGAISTDTQYF.

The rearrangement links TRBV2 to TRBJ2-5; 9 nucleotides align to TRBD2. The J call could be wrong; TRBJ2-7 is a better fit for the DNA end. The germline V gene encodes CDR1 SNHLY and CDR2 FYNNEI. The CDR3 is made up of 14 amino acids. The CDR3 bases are TGTGCCAGCAGTCCCGGGACTAGCAAGTACGAGCAGTACTTC. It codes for CASSPGTSKYEQYF.

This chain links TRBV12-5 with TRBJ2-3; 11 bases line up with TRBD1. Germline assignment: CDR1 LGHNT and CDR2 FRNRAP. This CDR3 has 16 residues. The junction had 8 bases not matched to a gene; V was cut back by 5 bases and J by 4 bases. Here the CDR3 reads CASGPGRTGGADTQYF. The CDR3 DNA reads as TGTGCTAGTGGTCCTGGGCGGACAGGGGGCGCAGATACGCAGTATTTT.

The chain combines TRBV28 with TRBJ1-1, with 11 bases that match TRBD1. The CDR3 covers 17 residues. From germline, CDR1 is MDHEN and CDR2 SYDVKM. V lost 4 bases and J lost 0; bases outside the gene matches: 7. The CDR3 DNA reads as TGTGCCAGCAGTTCCTACGGACAGGGGGCAATGAACACTGAAGCTTTCTTT. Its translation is CASSSYGQGAMNTEAFF. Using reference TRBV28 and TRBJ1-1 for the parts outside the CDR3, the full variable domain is DVKVTQSSRYLVKRTGEKVFLECVQDMDHENMFWYRQDPGLGLRLIYFSYDVKMKEKGDIPEGYSVSREKKERFSLILESASTNQTSMYLCASSSYGQGAMNTEAFFGQGTRLTVV.

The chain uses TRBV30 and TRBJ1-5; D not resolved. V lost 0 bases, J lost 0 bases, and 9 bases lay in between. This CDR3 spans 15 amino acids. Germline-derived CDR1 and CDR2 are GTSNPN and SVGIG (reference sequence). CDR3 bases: TGTGCCTGGAGTGTAGCCGGGATTAGCAATCAGCCCCAGCATTTT. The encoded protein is CAWSVAGISNQPQHF.

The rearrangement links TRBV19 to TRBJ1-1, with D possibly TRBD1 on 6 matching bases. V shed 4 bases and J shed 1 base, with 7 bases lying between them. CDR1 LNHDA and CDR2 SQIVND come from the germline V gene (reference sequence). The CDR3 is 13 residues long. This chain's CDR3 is CASSRGQNTEAFF. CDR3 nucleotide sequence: TGTGCCAGTAGTAGGGGGCAGAACACTGAAGCTTTCTTT.

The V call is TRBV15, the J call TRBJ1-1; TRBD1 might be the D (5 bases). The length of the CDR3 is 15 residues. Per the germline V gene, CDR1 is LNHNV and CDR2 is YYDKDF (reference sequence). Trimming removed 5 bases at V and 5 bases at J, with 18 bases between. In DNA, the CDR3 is TGTGCCACCAGCTCGCGGAGGGGAATACTAACTGAAGCTTTCTTT. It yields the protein CATSSRRGILTEAFF. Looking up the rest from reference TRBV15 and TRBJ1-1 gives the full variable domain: DAMVIQNPRYQVTQFGKPVTLSCSQTLNHNVMYWYQQKSSQAPKLLFHYYDKDFNNEADTPDNFQSRRPNTSFCFLDIRSPGLGDTAMYLCATSSRRGILTEAFFGQGTRLTVV.

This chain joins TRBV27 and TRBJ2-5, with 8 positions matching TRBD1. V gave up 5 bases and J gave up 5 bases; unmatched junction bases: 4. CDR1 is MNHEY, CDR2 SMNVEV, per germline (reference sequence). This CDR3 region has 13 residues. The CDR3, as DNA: TGTGCCAGCAGTATAAGGGACAGGGAGACCCAGTACTTC. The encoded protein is CASSIRDRETQYF.

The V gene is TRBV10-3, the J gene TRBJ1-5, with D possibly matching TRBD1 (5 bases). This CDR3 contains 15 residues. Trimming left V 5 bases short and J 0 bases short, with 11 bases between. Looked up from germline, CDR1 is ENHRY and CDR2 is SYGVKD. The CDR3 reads CAISPSGGSNQPQHF. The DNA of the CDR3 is TGTGCCATCAGTCCCTCTGGGGGTAGCAATCAGCCCCAGCATTTT.

The CDR3 region has the DNA TGTGCCAGTAGTATAAACAGGATTAATCAGCCCCAGCATTTT. This sequence encodes CASSINRINQPQHF. The chain employs TRBV19 and TRBJ1-5; D perhaps matches TRBD1 (5 bases). The CDR3 spans 14 residues. Trimming shortened V by 2 bases and J by 4 bases, and 9 bases separated the two germline ends. Germline V lookup: CDR1 LNHDA, CDR2 SQIVND (reference sequence).

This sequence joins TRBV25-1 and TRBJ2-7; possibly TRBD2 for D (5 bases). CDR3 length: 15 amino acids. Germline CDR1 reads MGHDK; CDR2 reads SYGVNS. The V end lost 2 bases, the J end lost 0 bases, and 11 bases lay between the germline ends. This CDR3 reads CASSEGGTRSYEQYF. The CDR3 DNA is TGTGCCAGCAGTGAAGGAGGAACGCGCTCCTACGAGCAGTACTTC.

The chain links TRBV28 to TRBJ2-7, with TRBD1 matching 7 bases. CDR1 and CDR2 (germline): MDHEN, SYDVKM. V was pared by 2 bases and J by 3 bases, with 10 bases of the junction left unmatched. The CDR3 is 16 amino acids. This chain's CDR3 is CASSLKVGQVYYEQYF. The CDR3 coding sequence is TGTGCCAGCAGTTTAAAAGTAGGACAGGTATACTACGAGCAGTACTTC.

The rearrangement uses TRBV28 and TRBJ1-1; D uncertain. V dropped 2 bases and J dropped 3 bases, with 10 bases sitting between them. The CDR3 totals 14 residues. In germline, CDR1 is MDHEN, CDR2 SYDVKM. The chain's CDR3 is CASSLNGRDTEAFF. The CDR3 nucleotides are TGTGCCAGCAGTTTAAATGGGCGCGACACTGAAGCTTTCTTT.

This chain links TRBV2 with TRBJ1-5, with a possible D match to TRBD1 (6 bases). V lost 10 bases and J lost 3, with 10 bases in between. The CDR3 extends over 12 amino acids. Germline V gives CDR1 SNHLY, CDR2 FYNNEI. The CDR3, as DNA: TGTGCCACCGGACAGCACAATCAGCCCCAGCATTTT. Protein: CATGQHNQPQHF.

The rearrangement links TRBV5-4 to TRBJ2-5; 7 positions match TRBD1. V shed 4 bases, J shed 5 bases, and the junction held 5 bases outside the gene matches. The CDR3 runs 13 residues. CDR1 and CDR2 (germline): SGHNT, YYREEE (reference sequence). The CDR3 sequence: CASSPDRVETQYF. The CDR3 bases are TGTGCCAGCAGCCCCGACAGGGTTGAGACCCAGTACTTC.

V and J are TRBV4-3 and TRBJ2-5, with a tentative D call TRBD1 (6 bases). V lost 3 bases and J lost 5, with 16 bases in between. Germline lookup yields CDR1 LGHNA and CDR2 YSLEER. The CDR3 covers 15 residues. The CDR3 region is CASSQEQGRQETQYF. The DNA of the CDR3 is TGCGCCAGCAGCCAGGAACAGGGACGTCAGGAGACCCAGTACTTC.

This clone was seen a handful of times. The CDR3 DNA sequence: TGTGCCAGTAGTACCGGACTGAATCAGCCCCAGCATTTT. This sequence encodes CASSTGLNQPQHF. The chain employs TRBV19 and TRBJ1-5; D uncertain. This CDR3 has 13 residues. The germline CDR1 and CDR2 sequences are LNHDA and SQIVND (reference sequence). The V and J ends lost 4 bases and 4 bases respectively, with 8 bases between them.

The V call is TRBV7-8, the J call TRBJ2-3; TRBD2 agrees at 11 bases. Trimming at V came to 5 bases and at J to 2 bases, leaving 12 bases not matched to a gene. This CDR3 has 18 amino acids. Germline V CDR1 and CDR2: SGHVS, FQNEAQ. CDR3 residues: CASSPWVVAGGSTDTQYF. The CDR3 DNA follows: TGTGCCAGCAGCCCCTGGGTTGTAGCGGGGGGGTCCACAGATACGCAGTATTTT.

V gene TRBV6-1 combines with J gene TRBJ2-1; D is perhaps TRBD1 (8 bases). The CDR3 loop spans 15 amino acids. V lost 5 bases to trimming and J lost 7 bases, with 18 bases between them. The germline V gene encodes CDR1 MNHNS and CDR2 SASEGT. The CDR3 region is CASSQTDRGGNEQFF. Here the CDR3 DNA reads TGTGCCAGCAGTCAGACCGACAGGGGAGGGAATGAGCAGTTCTTC.

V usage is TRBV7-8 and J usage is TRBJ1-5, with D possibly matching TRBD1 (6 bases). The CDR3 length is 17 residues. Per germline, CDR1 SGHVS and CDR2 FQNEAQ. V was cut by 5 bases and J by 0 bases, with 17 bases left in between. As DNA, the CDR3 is TGTGCCAGCAGCCCAGGGGCAGGAATTTATAGCAATCAGCCCCAGCATTTT. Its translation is CASSPGAGIYSNQPQHF.

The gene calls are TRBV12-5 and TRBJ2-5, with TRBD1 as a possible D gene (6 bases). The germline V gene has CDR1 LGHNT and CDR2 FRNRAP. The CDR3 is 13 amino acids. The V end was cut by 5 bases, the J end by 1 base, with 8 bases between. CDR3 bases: TGTGCTAGTGGTAGGACAGTCCAAGAGACCCAGTACTTC. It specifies CASGRTVQETQYF.

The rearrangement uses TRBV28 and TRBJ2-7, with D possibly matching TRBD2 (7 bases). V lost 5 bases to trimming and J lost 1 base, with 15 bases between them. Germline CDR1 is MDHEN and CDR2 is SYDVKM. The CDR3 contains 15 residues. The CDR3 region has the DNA TGTGCCAGCAGTACCCTCGGGGGGCTTTCCTACGAGCAGTACTTC. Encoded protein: CASSTLGGLSYEQYF.

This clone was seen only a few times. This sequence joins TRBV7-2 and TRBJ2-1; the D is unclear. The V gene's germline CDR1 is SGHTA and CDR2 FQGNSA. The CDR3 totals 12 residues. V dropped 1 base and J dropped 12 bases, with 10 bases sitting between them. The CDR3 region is CASSLDTARQFF. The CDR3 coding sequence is TGTGCCAGCAGCTTAGATACGGCGAGGCAGTTCTTC. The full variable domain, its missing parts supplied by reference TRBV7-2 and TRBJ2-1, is GAGVSQSPSNKVTEKGKDVELRCDPISGHTALYWYRQSLGQGLEFLIYFQGNSAPDKSGLPSDRFSAERTGGSVSTLTIQRTQQEDSAVYLCASSLDTARQFFGPGTRLTVL.

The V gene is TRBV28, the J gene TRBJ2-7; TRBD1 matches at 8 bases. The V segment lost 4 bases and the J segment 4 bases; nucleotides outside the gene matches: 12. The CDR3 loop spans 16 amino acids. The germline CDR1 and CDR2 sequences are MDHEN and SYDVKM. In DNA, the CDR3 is TGTGCCAGCAGTTCTCTATCGGGACAGGTCGTTTACGAGCAGTACTTC. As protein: CASSSLSGQVVYEQYF.